Following are 24 T cell receptor beta chains from one sample sequenced in a study of beta chain features in type 1 diabetes. Sequencing targeted expressed TCRB transcripts, as all isolated RNA had been reverse transcribed. Profiled with immunoSEQ multiplex PCR; TCRdb holds only in-frame clones, not every one. The repertoire includes about 140,000 clones, approximately 10% of them detected once, and approximately 0.65% sits in the top ten. Sequences were obtained from central memory CD4+ T cells from blood. Receptors were obtained from a woman between 40 and 55 years old in good health.

V usage is TRBV29-1 and J usage is TRBJ2-1; D perhaps matches TRBD2 (6 bases). Trimming took off 7 bases at V and 9 bases at J, with 19 bases between the two ends. The CDR3 runs 13 residues. Germline V CDR1 and CDR2: SQVTM, ANQGSEA. The CDR3 DNA follows: TGCAGCGCGTTAATACGGGACTTCGGTGAGCAGTTCTTC. Protein: CSALIRDFGEQFF.

This clone has only a few counts. The chain joins TRBV6-1 to TRBJ2-5, with 9 bases fitting TRBD2. CDR3 size: 13 residues. Looked up from germline, CDR1 is MNHNS and CDR2 is SASEGT. Trimming took 8 bases from V and 5 from J; bases not matched to a gene: 6. CDR3 nucleotides: TGTGCCAGCCAGCGGGGGGCCATGGAGACCCAGTACTTC. This translates into CASQRGAMETQYF.

A few counts support this clone. The V and J genes are TRBV19 and TRBJ2-2; D is perhaps TRBD1 (5 bases). The CDR3 sequence is 17 residues long. V lost 2 bases, J lost 5 bases, and 18 bases lay in between. The V gene's germline CDR1 is LNHDA and CDR2 SQIVND (reference sequence). CDR3 loop: CASSIFGAGMGTGELFF. The CDR3 nucleotides are TGTGCCAGTAGTATATTTGGGGCAGGAATGGGAACCGGGGAGCTGTTTTTT.

This clone was recorded only once. The chain couples TRBV4-1 to TRBJ2-1; 11 bases are a match to TRBD2. The CDR3 consists of 14 residues. J lost 9 bases, V lost 3 bases, and 4 bases had no gene match. CDR1 and CDR2 (germline): MGHRA, YSYEKL. The CDR3 loop reads CASSHSGGASEQFF. Written as DNA, the CDR3 is TGCGCCAGCAGCCATAGCGGGGGGGCCTCTGAGCAGTTCTTC.

This clone occurred a few times. The V gene is TRBV4-2, the J gene TRBJ2-3; no clear D. Germline lookup yields CDR1 LGHNA and CDR2 YNFKEQ. The CDR3 runs 14 residues. Trimming stripped 4 bases from V and 3 bases from J, with 11 bases between. This chain's CDR3 is CASSRAAGTDTQYF. The CDR3 nucleotides read TGTGCCAGCAGCCGCGCCGCCGGTACAGATACGCAGTATTTT.

The V and J genes are TRBV19 and TRBJ2-1, with TRBD1 identical over 8 bases. CDR1 is LNHDA, CDR2 SQIVND, per germline (reference sequence). Trimming took 6 bases from V and 8 from J; bases not matched to a gene: 3. The CDR3 totals 12 residues. For the CDR3, the DNA is TGTGCCAGTAGCGACAGGGGCGATGAGCAGTTCTTC. Residues: CASSDRGDEQFF.

There are a few counts of this clone. The chain carries TRBV5-8 and TRBJ2-2, with TRBD1 as a possible D gene (5 bases). Trimming pared 2 bases from V and 6 bases from J, leaving 8 bases between. The germline V gene has CDR1 SGHTS and CDR2 YDEGEE. The CDR3 runs 13 residues. The DNA for the CDR3 is TGTGCCAGCAGCTTCCTCAGGGCCGGGGAGCTGTTTTTT. Residues: CASSFLRAGELFF.

This clone appeared a few times. The rearrangement uses TRBV25-1 and TRBJ1-3; D ambiguous. Germline assignment: CDR1 MGHDK and CDR2 SYGVNS. The CDR3 has 14 residues. V dropped 9 bases and J dropped 0 bases, with 12 bases sitting between them. CDR3: CASSQVSSGNTIYF. For the CDR3, the DNA is TGTGCCAGTAGTCAGGTCTCCTCTGGAAACACCATATATTTT.

The chain links TRBV11-2 to TRBJ1-2; perhaps TRBD1 as D (6 bases). The CDR3 loop spans 16 amino acids. The V gene's germline CDR1 is SGHAT and CDR2 FQNNGV. The V and J ends lost 5 bases and 0 bases respectively, with 16 bases between them. The CDR3, as DNA: TGTGCCAGCAGCATTACGCAGGGGCTCTCTAACTATGGCTACACCTTC. It yields the protein CASSITQGLSNYGYTF.

V gene TRBV2 combines with J gene TRBJ2-3; TRBD2 might be the D (5 bases). CDR1 and CDR2 from the germline V gene are SNHLY and FYNNEI. Between the trimmed V and J ends, which lost 6 bases and 3 bases, there was a span of 10 bases. The CDR3 contains 13 residues. The CDR3 protein is CASSNAGTDTQYF. DNA for the CDR3: TGTGCCAGCAGCAACGCGGGTACAGATACGCAGTATTTT. Together with reference TRBV2 and TRBJ2-3, the CDR3 gives the full variable domain: EPEVTQTPSHQVTQMGQEVILRCVPISNHLYFYWYRQILGQKVEFLVSFYNNEISEKSEIFDDQFSVERPDGSNFTLKIRSTKLEDSAMYFCASSNAGTDTQYFGPGTRLTVL.

This clone was observed a handful of times. The J gene is TRBJ1-4, the V gene TRBV18, with 8 bases identical to TRBD1. Germline loops: CDR1 KGHSH, CDR2 LQKENI. The V gene end was trimmed by 4 bases and the J gene end by 7 bases; junction bases not matched to a gene: 5. The CDR3 is 14 amino acids. The CDR3 DNA follows: TGTGCCAGCTCACTCGACAGGGGAAGTGAAAAACTGTTTTTT. It translates to CASSLDRGSEKLFF.

This clone was seen a handful of times. This chain connects TRBV10-3 to TRBJ1-5; 8 bases map to TRBD1. J lost 2 bases, V lost 8 bases, and 2 bases had no gene match. This CDR3 has 13 residues. CDR1 and CDR2 from the germline V gene are ENHRY and SYGVKD. The CDR3 sequence is CAIGQGGNQPQHF. In nucleotides, the CDR3 is TGTGCCATCGGACAGGGCGGCAATCAGCCCCAGCATTTT.

This clone was counted a few times. V gene TRBV6-5 combines with J gene TRBJ2-1, with D possibly matching TRBD1 (6 bases). V was clipped by 5 bases and J by 8 bases, with 16 bases between them. Germline V CDR1 and CDR2: MNHEY, SVGAGI. CDR3 length: 14 residues. CDR3 sequence (DNA): TGTGCCAGCAGTGAAGGGGGAAAAATGGATGAGCAGTTCTTC. This sequence encodes CASSEGGKMDEQFF.

This clone has more than one count but fewer than ten. The chain recombines TRBV19 with TRBJ2-1; TRBD2 matches 8 bases. The CDR3 length is 15 residues. CDR1 is LNHDA and CDR2 is SQIVND in the germline V gene (reference sequence). V shed 5 bases and J 5 bases; nucleotides not matched to a gene: 8. The CDR3 sequence: CASSLSGEANNEQFF. As DNA, the CDR3 is TGTGCCAGTAGTCTTAGCGGGGAAGCCAACAATGAGCAGTTCTTC.

V usage is TRBV14 and J usage is TRBJ1-5; TRBD1 matches 9 bases. V shed 3 bases and J 9 bases; nucleotides not matched to a gene: 12. This CDR3 comprises 16 residues. Per the germline V gene, CDR1 is SGHDN and CDR2 is FVKESK. CDR3 DNA sequence: TGTGCCAGCAGCCAGGGACAGGGCCCCCTGGGATGGCCCCAGCATTTT. Protein product: CASSQGQGPLGWPQHF. The variable domain in full, with the rest retrieved from reference TRBV14 and TRBJ1-5, is EAGVTQFPSHSVIEKGQTVTLRCDPISGHDNLYWYRRVMGKEIKFLLHFVKESKQDESGMPNNRFLAERTGGTYSTLKVQPAELEDSGVYFCASSQGQGPLGWPQHFGDGTRLSIL.

The rearrangement links TRBV19 to TRBJ2-1, with no clear D. The CDR3 has 16 residues. Trimming removed 8 bases from V and 3 bases from J, with 20 bases in between. The germline CDR1 and CDR2 sequences are LNHDA and SQIVND (reference sequence). The CDR3 DNA reads as TGTGCCAGTGCGGCCGGCACGCAACCCTTCTACAATGAGCAGTTCTTC. Translating it yields CASAAGTQPFYNEQFF.

The gene calls are TRBV6-5 and TRBJ1-2; 7 bases agree with TRBD1. The CDR3 length is 13 residues. Per the germline V gene, CDR1 is MNHEY and CDR2 is SVGAGI. The trim removed 10 bases at V and 4 bases at J, leaving 9 bases unmatched. CDR3 in amino acids: CATASPGGYGYTF. Here the CDR3 DNA reads TGTGCCACCGCGTCTCCAGGGGGCTATGGCTACACCTTC.

The rearrangement uses TRBV2 and TRBJ2-3; 12 bases agree with TRBD2. CDR1 SNHLY and CDR2 FYNNEI come from the germline V gene. The V segment lost 8 bases and the J segment 5 bases; nucleotides outside the gene matches: 17. This CDR3 has 18 residues. CDR3 in DNA: TGTGCCAGCGCCTCCCGGACTAGCGGGGTGGTTAGAGGAGATACGCAGTATTTT. Its translation is CASASRTSGVVRGDTQYF.

The table lists this clone with a few counts. The V gene is TRBV9, the J gene TRBJ1-2; 9 nucleotides agree with TRBD1. V lost 0 bases to trimming and J lost 7 bases; unmatched junction nucleotides: 7. CDR1 SGDLS and CDR2 YYNGEE come from the germline V gene. The CDR3 has 15 amino acids. The CDR3 DNA is TGTGCCAGCAGCGTAGACGGACAGGGGCTCGGTGGCTACACCTTC. This codes for CASSVDGQGLGGYTF. Full variable domain (missing parts from reference TRBV9 and TRBJ1-2): DSGVTQTPKHLITATGQRVTLRCSPRSGDLSVYWYQQSLDQGLQFLIQYYNGEERAKGNILERFSAQQFPDLHSELNLSSLELGDSALYFCASSVDGQGLGGYTFGSGTRLTVV.

This clone came up a few times. The chain recombines TRBV19 with TRBJ2-2, with D unresolved. CDR1 and CDR2 from the germline V gene are LNHDA and SQIVND (reference sequence). The germline V and J ends were trimmed by 3 bases and 6 bases, with 8 bases remaining between them. CDR3 length equals 13 residues. This CDR3 reads CASSILAAGELFF. The CDR3 region has the DNA TGTGCCAGTAGTATCCTGGCGGCCGGGGAGCTGTTTTTT. Variable domain in full (rest from reference TRBV19 and TRBJ2-2): DGGITQSPKYLFRKEGQNVTLSCEQNLNHDAMYWYRQDPGQGLRLIYYSQIVNDFQKGDIAEGYSVSREKKESFPLTVTSAQKNPTAFYLCASSILAAGELFFGEGSRLTVL.

The V and J genes are TRBV5-4 and TRBJ2-1; TRBD2 matches at 11 bases. CDR1 SGHNT and CDR2 YYREEE come from the germline V gene (reference sequence). This CDR3 is 18 amino acids long. V was pared by 7 bases and J by 5 bases, with 17 bases of the junction left unmatched. The CDR3 loop reads CASQGVAGGPSLNNEQFF. CDR3 bases: TGTGCCAGCCAAGGGGTAGCGGGGGGGCCGTCGTTAAACAATGAGCAGTTCTTC.

Here the CDR3 DNA reads TGTGCCAGTACCAGAACAGGTACCGGTCAGCCCCAGCATTTT. It codes for CASTRTGTGQPQHF. V and J are TRBV19 and TRBJ1-5; weak D call: TRBD1 (5 bases). The germline gives CDR1 LNHDA, CDR2 SQIVND (reference sequence). V lost 7 bases and J lost 6, with 16 bases in between. The CDR3 sequence is 14 residues long.

This clone was detected a few times. CDR3 protein: CASSFVGENTGELFF. Here the CDR3 DNA reads TGCGCCAGCAGCTTTGTCGGAGAAAACACCGGGGAGCTGTTTTTT. The rearrangement joins TRBV5-1 to TRBJ2-2, with no clear D. The CDR3 extends over 15 amino acids. V was pared by 2 bases and J by 2 bases, with 10 bases between. Looked up from germline, CDR1 is SGHRS and CDR2 is YFSETQ.

The chain has TRBV11-2 and TRBJ2-5; possible D gene TRBD1, 6 bases. The V and J ends lost 4 bases and 4 bases respectively, with 16 bases between them. CDR3 length: 15 amino acids. Germline assignment: CDR1 SGHAT and CDR2 FQNNGV. The CDR3 sequence is CASSSQGRRAETQYF. In DNA form, the CDR3 reads TGTGCCAGCAGCTCTCAGGGGCGCAGGGCAGAGACCCAGTACTTC.